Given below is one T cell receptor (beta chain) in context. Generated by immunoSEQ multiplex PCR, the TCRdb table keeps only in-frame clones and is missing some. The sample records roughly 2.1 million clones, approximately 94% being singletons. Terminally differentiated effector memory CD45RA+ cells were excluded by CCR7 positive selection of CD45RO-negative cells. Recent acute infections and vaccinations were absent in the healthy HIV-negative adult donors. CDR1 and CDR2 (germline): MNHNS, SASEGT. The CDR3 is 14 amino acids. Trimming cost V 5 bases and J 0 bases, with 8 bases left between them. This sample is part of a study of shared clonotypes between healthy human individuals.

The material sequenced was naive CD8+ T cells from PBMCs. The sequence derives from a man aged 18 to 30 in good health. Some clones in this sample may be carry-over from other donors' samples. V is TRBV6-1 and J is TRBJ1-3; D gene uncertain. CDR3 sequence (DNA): TGTGCCAGCAGTTTGACGGTCTCTGGAAACACCATATATTTT. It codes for CASSLTVSGNTIYF.